This TCR beta chain comes out of a study of early T cells in non-severe SARS-CoV-2 infection. For the study at large: Chains were not paired, and sequencing was done on bulk RNA from unsorted whole blood. Points from the study as a whole: Comparison of clonotypes with VDJdb favored anti-spike CD8 responses while missing private and CD4 specificities.

Comments on this clonotype: The antigen remains undetermined.

One entry per CDR3 protein, called by TCRdb with MiXCR from the 5' RACE reads. The data contain under 90,000 distinct CDR3 sequences, 13% of them singletons. The receptor comes from an adult who was a healthcare worker with PCR-confirmed SARS-CoV-2 infection or an uninfected control (not recorded which). Sequenced sample: whole blood.

Here the CDR3 DNA reads TGTGCCAGCAGCCCAGCGGGATCCTACAATGAGCAGTTCTTC. Its translation is CASSPAGSYNEQFF. The gene calls are TRBV11-3 and TRBJ2-1; 7 bases are a match to TRBD2. The germline V gene has CDR1 SGHNT and CDR2 YENEEA. This CDR3 contains 14 residues. J gave up 1 base and V 5 bases, and 2 bases lay outside the gene matches.